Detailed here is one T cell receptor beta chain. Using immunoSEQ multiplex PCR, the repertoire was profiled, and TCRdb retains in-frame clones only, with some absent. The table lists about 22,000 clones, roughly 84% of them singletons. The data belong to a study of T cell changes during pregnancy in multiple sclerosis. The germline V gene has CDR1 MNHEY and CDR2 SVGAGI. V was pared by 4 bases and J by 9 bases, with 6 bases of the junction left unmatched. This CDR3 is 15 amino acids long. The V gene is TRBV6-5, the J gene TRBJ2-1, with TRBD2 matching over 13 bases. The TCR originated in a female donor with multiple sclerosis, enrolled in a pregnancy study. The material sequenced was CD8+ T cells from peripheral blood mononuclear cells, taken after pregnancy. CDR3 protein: CASSSLAGGPGEQFF. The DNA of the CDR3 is TGTGCCAGCAGTTCACTAGCGGGAGGGCCGGGTGAGCAGTTCTTC.